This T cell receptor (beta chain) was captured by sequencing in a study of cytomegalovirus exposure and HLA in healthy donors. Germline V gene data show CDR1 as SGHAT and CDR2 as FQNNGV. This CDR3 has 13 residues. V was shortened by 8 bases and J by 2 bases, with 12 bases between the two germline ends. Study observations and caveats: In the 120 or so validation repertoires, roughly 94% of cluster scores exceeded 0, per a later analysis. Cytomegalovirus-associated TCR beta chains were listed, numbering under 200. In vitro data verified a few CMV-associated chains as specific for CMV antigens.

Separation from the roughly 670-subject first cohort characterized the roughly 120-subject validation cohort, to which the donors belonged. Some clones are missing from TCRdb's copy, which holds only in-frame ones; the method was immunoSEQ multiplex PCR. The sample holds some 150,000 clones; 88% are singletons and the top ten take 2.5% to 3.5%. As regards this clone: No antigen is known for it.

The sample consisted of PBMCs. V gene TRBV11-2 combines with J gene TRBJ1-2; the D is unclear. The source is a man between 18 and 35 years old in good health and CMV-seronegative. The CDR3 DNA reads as TGTGCCAGCCGAGGTGTCAGAAACTATGGCTACACCTTC. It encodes CASRGVRNYGYTF.